A selection of T cell receptor beta chains follows, all from one sample in a study of shared clonotypes between healthy human individuals. TCRdb keeps only in-frame clones here, not all; method: immunoSEQ multiplex PCR. The repertoire includes about 120,000 clones, 55% to 70% of them detected once, and 24% sits in the top ten. Sequenced material: memory CD8+ T cells sorted from blood. The receptors were sampled from a woman younger than 45 in good health. CDR3s include the opening cysteine and the closing phenylalanine or tryptophan. D genes are given only for firm matches. Clone size is stated in some rows and not others, as once, few, many or a class when expanded.

j_call d_call v_call clone_size cdr3_nt cdr3_aa
TRBJ2-7 - TRBV9 few TGTGCCAGCAGCGATAATTTACAGGACGAGCAGTACTTC CASSDNLQDEQYF
TRBJ2-1 TRBD1 TRBV6-4 - TGTGCCAGCAGTGAAGAACAGGGGGCGAGGGATGAGCAGTTCTTC CASSEEQGARDEQFF
TRBJ2-3 TRBD2 TRBV5-1 - TGCGCCAGCAGCCCGGGACTAGCGGGGGGCCGCACAGATACGCAGTATTTT CASSPGLAGGRTDTQYF
TRBJ1-1 - TRBV30 many TGTGCCTGGAAAGGGTACACTGAAGCTTTCTTT CAWKGYTEAFF
TRBJ2-1 - TRBV6-4 few TGTGCCAGCAGTGACGACGACTATGAGCAGTTCTTC CASSDDDYEQFF
TRBJ1-1 - TRBV7-8 - TGTGCCAGCAGCCCGGGGGAGGCAATGAACACTGAAGCTTTCTTT CASSPGEAMNTEAFF
TRBJ1-4 - TRBV5-1 few TGCGCCAGCAGCCTTGGGGAAGCGGGTGAAAAACTGTTTTTT CASSLGEAGEKLFF
TRBJ2-7 - TRBV11-2 once TGTGCCAGCAGCCCCGCCCGGGGGCTTTACGAGCAGTACTTC CASSPARGLYEQYF
TRBJ1-5 TRBD1 TRBV18 - TGTGCCAGCTCACCTAGGGGCAGGGGGCTCCGTGCCTCGTTCCAGCATTTT CASSPRGRGLRASFQHF
TRBJ1-1 - TRBV5-1 - TGCGCCAGCAGCTTGGGGTTCGGGGGGCGGACTGAAGCTTTCTTT CASSLGFGGRTEAFF
TRBJ1-2 - TRBV28 few TGTGCCAGCAGTTTTGGAGGAGGTAACTATGGCTACACCTTC CASSFGGGNYGYTF
TRBJ2-7 TRBD1 TRBV30 - TGTGCCTGGGTGGACAGGGGAAGGGAGCAGTACTTC CAWVDRGREQYF
TRBJ2-7 - TRBV25-1 - TGTGCCAGCAGTGAATCAAATCACCAGCGGGCTAACTCCTACGAGCAGTACTTC CASSESNHQRANSYEQYF
TRBJ2-7 - TRBV6-1 once TGTGCCAGCAGTTTATCCCTAGCTAGTACCTACGAGCAGTACTTC CASSLSLASTYEQYF
TRBJ2-3 - TRBV2 - TGTGCCGGACATAAGGGAGAGGGCACAGATACGCAGTATTTT CAGHKGEGTDTQYF
TRBJ1-2 - TRBV5-4 once TGTGCCAGCAGCGCCGGGGGCCAATCTAACTATGGCTACACCTTC CASSAGGQSNYGYTF
TRBJ2-1 TRBD2 TRBV27 - TGTGCCAGCAGCCCTCCAGGACTAGCGGGAGAAGGTGAGCAGTTCTTC CASSPPGLAGEGEQFF
TRBJ2-6 - TRBV19 - TGTGCCTCAGGGGGGCAGATATCTGGGGCCAACGTCCTGACTTTC CASGGQISGANVLTF
TRBJ2-7 - TRBV6-1 - TGTGCCAGCAGTGAACGAGATGGGGAATCCTACGAGCAGTACTTC CASSERDGESYEQYF
TRBJ2-3 TRBD2 TRBV9 - TGTGCCAGTCAGACTAGCGGAGAACCCCTTTCCAGCACAGATACGCAGTATTTT CASQTSGEPLSSTDTQYF
TRBJ1-1 - TRBV10-1 - TGCGCCAGCAGTGACCTTCTCGAGGGGACTGAAGCTTTCTTT CASSDLLEGTEAFF
TRBJ1-1 - TRBV29-1 - TGCAGCGCACTACACCCCGTCGGGGACACTGAAGCTTTCTTT CSALHPVGDTEAFF
TRBJ2-3 TRBD2 TRBV7-3 - TGTGCCAGCAGCTTATCCGGACTAGCGGGGTCCACAGATACGCAGTATTTT CASSLSGLAGSTDTQYF